These 8 T cell receptor beta chains originate from one sample sequenced in a study of post-analysis software for immune sequencing data (dated by TCRdb to between 2014 and 2017). The paper's findings and limits, for the study overall: Significantly higher frequencies in patients than in controls were found for five or six TRBV segments, including TRBV5-6, TRBV5-1 and TRBV20-1.

Receptors were amplified or captured by PCR. The listed sequencing device is Illumina HiSeq 2500. To reduce PCR and sequencing biases, unique molecular identifiers were built into the TCR beta cDNA libraries. TCRdb reran the public reads through fastp at Q25 and MiXCR, keeping productive beta chains. Merged by CDR3 protein, the rows form single entries marked with the most common genes and DNA. The sample table records hundreds of thousands of distinct CDR3 sequences; less than 35% of these occur just once. The ten largest clones add up to around 0.56% of the sample. No antigen has been assigned to these receptors. The material sequenced was blood. The receptors were sampled from a girl between 10 and 17 years old with multiple sclerosis.

The chain employs TRBV4-3 and TRBJ2-7, with D tentatively TRBD2 (5 bases). This CDR3 has 15 amino acids. Trimming stripped 0 bases from V and 4 bases from J, with 13 bases between. Germline CDR1 LGHNA, CDR2 YSLEER. Here the CDR3 DNA reads TGCGCCAGCAGCCAAGATAGAGGGTGGGCTTACGAGCAGTACTTC. This sequence encodes CASSQDRGWAYEQYF.

The V and J genes are TRBV20-1 and TRBJ1-2; TRBD1 might be the D (6 bases). CDR1 and CDR2 (germline): DFQATT, SNEGSKA (reference sequence). The CDR3 has 12 amino acids. The CDR3 DNA reads as TGCAGCGCAGGACAGCGAGACTATGGCTACACCTTC. Its protein is CSAGQRDYGYTF.

V usage is TRBV20-1 and J usage is TRBJ2-7, with D possibly being TRBD2 (6 bases). Germline V gene data show CDR1 as DFQATT and CDR2 as SNEGSKA (reference sequence). The V end lost 3 bases, the J end lost 1 base, and 10 bases lay between the germline ends. There are 13 residues in the CDR3. The CDR3 DNA sequence: TGCAGTGCTAGCGGGAGTGAGTCCTACGAGCAGTACTTC. Translated, it gives CSASGSESYEQYF.

The chain recombines TRBV24-1 with TRBJ1-1; D not resolved. The CDR3 sequence is 12 residues long. Looked up from germline, CDR1 is KGHDR and CDR2 is SFDVKD. The germline V and J ends were trimmed by 0 bases and 8 bases, with 6 bases remaining between them. In DNA, the CDR3 is TGTGCCACCAGTGATTTGTGGAAGGAAGCTTTCTTT. It is translated as CATSDLWKEAFF.

The chain links TRBV7-9 to TRBJ1-2; D not certain. V lost 1 base to trimming and J lost 8 bases, with 11 bases between them. Looked up from germline, CDR1 is SEHNR and CDR2 is FQNEAQ (reference sequence). The CDR3 extends over 13 amino acids. The CDR3 loop is CASSLGILSGYTF. The CDR3 nucleotides read TGTGCCAGCAGCTTAGGGATACTGTCCGGCTACACCTTC.

The chain couples TRBV7-2 to TRBJ1-5; D is uncertain. The CDR3 consists of 13 residues. V shed 1 base and J shed 10 bases, with 11 bases lying between them. CDR1 SGHTA and CDR2 FQGNSA come from the germline V gene. CDR3 residues: CASSLEGGRPQHF. In DNA, the CDR3 is TGTGCCAGCAGCTTAGAGGGCGGCAGACCCCAGCATTTT.

This clonotype appeared a few times. The chain couples TRBV6-5 to TRBJ2-6, with a tentative D call TRBD2 (5 bases). Germline CDR1 and CDR2: MNHEY and SVGAGI. Trimming cost V 4 bases and J 2 bases, with 9 bases left between them. The CDR3 is 15 amino acids. CDR3 coding DNA: TGTGCCAGCAGTTCCGGGGTCGCTGGGGCCAACGTCCTGACTTTC. This gives the protein CASSSGVAGANVLTF.

This clonotype was observed a handful of times. This chain uses TRBV7-8 with TRBJ2-3, with 12 bases identical to TRBD2. The CDR3 loop spans 20 amino acids. J was trimmed by 0 bases and V by 1 base; bases with no gene match: 11. Per the germline V gene, CDR1 is SGHVS and CDR2 is FQNEAQ. The CDR3 DNA is TGTGCCAGCAGCTTAGGGCCCCTAGCGGGGGGGTACTATAGCACAGATACGCAGTATTTT. Translated, it gives CASSLGPLAGGYYSTDTQYF.